This T cell receptor beta chain was obtained from a study of T cell responses to AZD1222 COVID-19 vaccine. Study context: Researchers grouped second doses given at about 4 or about 12 weeks into one pool. Notes on the study in general: Sampled repertoires all dated from after the peak T cell response. Regions 160-218 and 743-854 dominated among vaccine-associated CD4 TCRs spanning spike.

Sequenced by immunoSEQ multiplex PCR; TCRdb stores in-frame clones only, minus some. The data contain around 150,000 clones, about 90% of them singletons. The CDR3 is 16 residues long. Looked up from germline, CDR1 is SEHNR and CDR2 is FQNEAQ (reference sequence). V lost 3 bases, J lost 2 bases, and 9 bases stayed unmatched. Concerning this clone itself: The antigen is not known.

This sequence originates from an adult in good health. The source material was peripheral blood, sampled on day 0 of AZD1222 vaccination. The chain employs TRBV7-9 and TRBJ2-7; TRBD1 aligns across 8 bases. CDR3 region: CASSFQTGTGPYEQYF. For the CDR3, the DNA is TGTGCCAGCAGCTTCCAGACCGGGACAGGTCCCTACGAGCAGTACTTC. Full variable domain (remainder filled in from reference TRBV7-9 and TRBJ2-7): DTGVSQNPRHKITKRGQNVTFRCDPISEHNRLYWYRQTLGQGPEFLTYFQNEAQLEKSRLLSDRFSAERPKGSFSTLEIQRTEQGDSAMYLCASSFQTGTGPYEQYFGPGTRLTVT.